This T cell receptor (beta chain) is drawn from a study of T-cell memory formation after mild COVID-19. This clonotype was detected a few times. Germline CDR1 is SGDLS and CDR2 is YYNGEE. Trimming shortened V by 1 base and J by 3 bases, and 10 bases separated the two germline ends. The CDR3 is 15 amino acids. TCRdb reanalysed the 5' RACE reads using MiXCR and keeps one entry per CDR3 protein. In the table there are under 300,000 distinct CDR3 sequences, 15% to 20% of which are singletons. The clonotype was recovered from a man aged 18 to 29 who had mild COVID-19 (a few samples of this study predate the infection). Cell type and time point are not known. The chain joins TRBV9 to TRBJ2-2, with TRBD1 as a possible D gene (6 bases). The sample taken for sequencing was PBMCs or a T cell subset sorted from them (not recorded which). The DNA for the CDR3 is TGTGCCAGCAGCGTATCCGGACAGTACACCGGGGAGCTGTTTTTT. The encoded protein is CASSVSGQYTGELFF.